Given below is one T cell receptor (beta chain) in context. Antigen specificity is unknown. Assay: immunoSEQ multiplex PCR; the TCRdb copy retains only in-frame clones and omits some. The sample carries 440,000 or so clones, around 90% recorded once. The data were taken from a study of Ad26.COV2.S vaccination and SARS-CoV-2 variants. Indicated treatment: roughly 20 received Ad26.COV2.S at low or high dose, single or two shots; 5 received placebo; per-sample allocation not given. Collection of samples fell on day 63 after the first vaccine or placebo injection. General observations from the study: Reported post-vaccination CD8+ and CD4+ T cell responses to spike showed substantial breadth. TCR breadth and depth estimates may have understated total T cell responses.

The origin of this receptor is a person between 18 and 59 years old who received the Ad26.COV2.S COVID-19 vaccine or a placebo. The source was peripheral blood, collected in a trial of Ad26.COV2.S vaccine versus placebo.

The CDR3 loop reads CASSTGTSGSVDTQYF. The CDR3 DNA sequence: TGTGCCAGCAGCACCGGGACTAGCGGGAGTGTAGATACGCAGTATTTT. V usage is TRBV9 and J usage is TRBJ2-3; TRBD2 aligns across 14 bases. Trimming at V came to 4 bases and at J to 5 bases, leaving 6 bases not matched to a gene. The CDR3 spans 16 residues. Per the germline V gene, CDR1 is SGDLS and CDR2 is YYNGEE.